This TCR beta chain emerged from a study of blood T cell repertoires in COVID-19. For the study at large: Material from acute and convalescent COVID-19 was sourced from the United States, Italy and Spain. Nucleic acid was either cDNA or gDNA, and it came from T cells, B-cell-depleted T cells, or PBMCs.

Authors' data handling: Counts of nucleated cells, estimated from reference gene primer amplification, were obtained. Using immunoSEQ multiplex PCR, the repertoire was profiled, and TCRdb retains in-frame clones only, with some absent. Clone size and the V and J calls come from that table; the DNA yielded D and trimming. The top ten hold about 2.5% of the sample, which has 160,000 or so clones, 70% to 90% seen once. V gave up 1 base and J gave up 6 bases, with 16 bases separating them. This CDR3 contains 16 residues. CDR1 and CDR2 (germline): KGHSH, LQKENI. The receptor comes from a woman aged 70 to 79 with acute or convalescent COVID-19. The sample taken for sequencing was peripheral blood. The chain recombines TRBV18 with TRBJ2-1, with D possibly being TRBD1 (6 bases). In DNA, the CDR3 is TGTGCCAGCTCACCACAGGACAGTTCGCAAGGCAATGAGCAGTTCTTC. As protein: CASSPQDSSQGNEQFF. Complete variable domain (other parts from reference TRBV18 and TRBJ2-1): NAGVMQNPRHLVRRRGQEARLRCSPMKGHSHVYWYRQLPEEGLKFMVYLQKENIIDESGMPKERFSAEFPKEGPSILRIQQVVRGDSAAYFCASSPQDSSQGNEQFFGPGTRLTVL.